The TCR beta chain described here comes from a study of blood T cell repertoires in COVID-19. Study summary: T cells, B-cell-depleted T cells, or PBMCs supplied cDNA or gDNA.

Original analysis: Cell counts per sample came from amplifying reference gene primers. Assay: immunoSEQ multiplex PCR; the TCRdb copy retains only in-frame clones and omits some. V, J and clone size reflect that table, while D and trimming were determined from the DNA. This table has roughly 410,000 clones, 87% appearing once. The V end was cut by 6 bases, the J end by 2 bases, with 5 bases between. CDR1 SGHKS and CDR2 YYEKEE come from the germline V gene (reference sequence). The CDR3 has 11 amino acids. Enrollment of patients from Seattle took place during active infection, with longitudinal follow-up.

Input material: peripheral blood. The origin of this receptor is a woman aged 55-69 years with COVID-19, enrolled during active disease. The chain carries TRBV5-5 and TRBJ1-1, with D hard to call. CDR3 coding DNA: TGTGCCAGCAAACAAAACACTGAAGCTTTCTTT. Translated, it gives CASKQNTEAFF.